This entry is about one T cell receptor (beta chain). TCRdb called the RT-PCR reads again in MiXCR, with one record for every CDR3 protein. The sample contains approximately 720,000 distinct CDR3 sequences, 14% of which appear only once. The CDR3 totals 16 residues. In germline, CDR1 is SGHRS, CDR2 YFSETQ. V lost 4 bases and J lost 2, with 16 bases in between. The receptor's source is a female donor in good health, serving as a healthy control. Material: memory CD4+ T cells from blood. The chain has TRBV5-1 and TRBJ1-3, with a tentative D call TRBD1 (6 bases). The CDR3 loop reads CASSPLPTGTGNTIYF. The CDR3 DNA reads as TGCGCCAGCAGCCCACTCCCTACAGGGACTGGAAACACCATATATTTT.